These 4 T cell receptor beta chains originate from one sample sequenced in a study of T-cell reconstitution after alpha-beta-depleted transplantation in children. Study-level results: T-cell counts and diversity were attributed mostly to newly produced T cells one year after transplant.

What these receptors recognize is not known. Unique molecular identifiers were incorporated during preparation of the TCRbeta library. TCRdb reprocessed the PCR reads via MiXCR and lists one record per CDR3 protein. Of fewer than 350,000 distinct CDR3 sequences in the sample, roughly 8.2% are singletons; the top ten hold approximately 8.2%. This material consisted of peripheral blood, taken 360 days after TCRalphabeta/CD19-depleted stem cell transplant. Receptor source: a female patient between 2 and 15 years old who had a stem cell transplant for Fanconi anemia, so the T cells may come from the graft donor.

With regard to this clonotype: One end of the junction does not line up with germline, which may come from a read error. V usage is TRBV14 and J usage is TRBJ1-2; 7 bases fit TRBD1. Germline V CDR1 and CDR2: SGHDN, FVKESK. The CDR3 runs 12 residues. The CDR3 sequence: CASSPGTADRYF. The CDR3, as DNA: TGTGCCAGCAGCCCTGGGACAGCGGATAGATACTTC.

This clonotype came up a few times. The J gene is TRBJ2-5, the V gene TRBV7-2; a possible D gene is TRBD1 (7 bases). This CDR3 comprises 14 residues. Germline assignment: CDR1 SGHTA and CDR2 FQGNSA. With 2 bases removed from V and 5 bases from J, the gap between germline ends came to 12 bases. This CDR3 reads CASSLPGGYETQYF. The CDR3 bases are TGTGCCAGCAGCTTACCAGGGGGGTACGAGACCCAGTACTTC.

V and J are TRBV5-1 and TRBJ2-7; maybe TRBD2 (6 bases). V was clipped by 4 bases and J by 3 bases, with 14 bases between them. Germline V gene data show CDR1 as SGHRS and CDR2 as YFSETQ. The CDR3 totals 14 residues. The DNA for the CDR3 is TGCGCCAGCAGCCGTAGTTGGAGGGGCTACGAGCAGTACTTC. This encodes CASSRSWRGYEQYF.

V is TRBV18 and J is TRBJ2-5; D ambiguous. Trimming took off 3 bases at V and 5 bases at J, with 10 bases between the two ends. CDR1 is KGHSH and CDR2 is LQKENI in the germline V gene. The CDR3 runs to 13 residues. CDR3 residues: CASSPSEGETQYF. Written as DNA, the CDR3 is TGTGCCAGCTCACCCAGTGAAGGGGAGACCCAGTACTTC.